The 10 T cell receptor beta chains listed next were all sequenced from one sample in a study of cytomegalovirus exposure and HLA in healthy donors. The table came from immunoSEQ multiplex PCR; TCRdb's copy has only in-frame clones and leaves some out. The sample has roughly 220,000 clones, over 70% seen once; the top ten hold more than 13%. Sequences were obtained from PBMCs. The receptors derive from a woman aged 30 to 39 in good health and CMV-seropositive.

The V gene is TRBV9, the J gene TRBJ2-3; D perhaps matches TRBD1 (5 bases). The V and J ends lost 0 bases and 6 bases respectively, with 14 bases between them. Germline assignment: CDR1 SGDLS and CDR2 YYNGEE. CDR3 length equals 15 residues. CDR3 sequence: CASSVEGGAWDTQYF. The CDR3 DNA is TGTGCCAGCAGCGTAGAGGGTGGGGCTTGGGATACGCAGTATTTT.

The rearrangement uses TRBV6-6 and TRBJ2-7; D unresolved. Germline V gene lookup returns CDR1 MNHNY and CDR2 SVGAGI (reference sequence). Trimming removed 5 bases at V and 4 bases at J, with 15 bases between. The CDR3 loop spans 14 amino acids. The CDR3 DNA sequence: TGTGCCAGCAGTCCTGGTGGCTCCTCTTACGAGCAGTACTTC. Amino acids: CASSPGGSSYEQYF.

The chain joins TRBV18 to TRBJ1-1; no definite D call. With 0 bases removed from V and 12 bases from J, the gap between germline ends came to 17 bases. Germline CDR1 is KGHSH and CDR2 is LQKENI. The CDR3 length is 14 residues. For the CDR3, the DNA is TGTGCCAGCTCACCACCGTACGCGAGGTGGGAGACTTTCTTT. This translates into CASSPPYARWETFF.

The V and J genes are TRBV27 and TRBJ2-7; 9 bases match TRBD2. CDR3 length: 17 residues. Trimming at V came to 4 bases and at J to 2 bases, leaving 12 bases not matched to a gene. The germline V gene encodes CDR1 MNHEY and CDR2 SMNVEV (reference sequence). Written as DNA, the CDR3 is TGTGCCAGCAGTTCCGGACTAGCGATTATGCAAACCTACGAGCAGTACTTC. This translates into CASSSGLAIMQTYEQYF.

The chain joins TRBV30 to TRBJ1-1; TRBD1 aligns across 9 bases. Germline loops: CDR1 GTSNPN, CDR2 SVGIG (reference sequence). The CDR3 runs to 14 residues. Trimming at V came to 3 bases and at J to 4 bases, leaving 6 bases not matched to a gene. The CDR3 is CAWRNRGQGTEAFF. CDR3 DNA: TGTGCCTGGAGGAACAGGGGGCAGGGCACTGAAGCTTTCTTT.

This clone came up once. This chain links TRBV6-5 with TRBJ2-7; D is perhaps TRBD1 (5 bases). V dropped 4 bases and J dropped 2 bases, with 9 bases sitting between them. This CDR3 is 13 amino acids long. CDR1 is MNHEY, CDR2 SVGAGI, per germline. The CDR3 region is CASSSDSTYEQYF. The CDR3 region has the DNA TGTGCCAGCAGTTCTGACAGCACCTACGAGCAGTACTTC.

CDR3 nucleotides: TGTGCCAGCATTCAGGGACTAAGCTATGGCTACACCTTC. This codes for CASIQGLSYGYTF. This chain joins TRBV6-6 and TRBJ1-2, with D possibly TRBD1 on 5 matching bases. V lost 7 bases to trimming and J lost 4 bases, with 13 bases between them. The CDR3 extends over 13 amino acids. Per the germline V gene, CDR1 is MNHNY and CDR2 is SVGAGI (reference sequence).

This clone was detected only once. The chain joins TRBV9 to TRBJ2-7, with 10 nucleotides matching TRBD1. The CDR3 has 14 residues. V lost 6 bases to trimming and J lost 5 bases; unmatched junction nucleotides: 8. The germline V gene has CDR1 SGDLS and CDR2 YYNGEE. Here the CDR3 reads CASIGPGQGNEQYF. Here the CDR3 DNA reads TGTGCCAGCATCGGGCCGGGACAGGGGAACGAGCAGTACTTC. The whole variable domain, remainder taken from reference TRBV9 and TRBJ2-7, is DSGVTQTPKHLITATGQRVTLRCSPRSGDLSVYWYQQSLDQGLQFLIQYYNGEERAKGNILERFSAQQFPDLHSELNLSSLELGDSALYFCASIGPGQGNEQYFGPGTRLTVT.

This chain connects TRBV30 to TRBJ2-1; TRBD2 agrees at 10 bases. This CDR3 has 15 residues. V dropped 2 bases and J dropped 7; count of bases not matched to a gene: 8. Germline loops: CDR1 GTSNPN, CDR2 SVGIG (reference sequence). As DNA, the CDR3 is TGTGCCTGGAGTCCTAGCGGGAGAAGGTCGAATGAGCAGTTCTTC. Encoded protein: CAWSPSGRRSNEQFF.

CDR3 nucleotides: TGTGCCAGCAGTTACGCAGGGAGCGATCAGCCCCAGCATTTT. This codes for CASSYAGSDQPQHF. The chain uses TRBV6-5 and TRBJ1-5; D possibly corresponds to TRBD1 (5 bases). Per the germline V gene, CDR1 is MNHEY and CDR2 is SVGAGI. V was clipped by 2 bases and J by 5 bases, with 10 bases between them. The CDR3 is 14 amino acids.